This T cell receptor (beta chain) was sequenced for a study of blood T cell repertoires in COVID-19. Study in general: COVID-19 samples from acute and convalescent phases originated in the United States, Italy and Spain. T cells, B-cell-depleted T cells, or PBMCs supplied cDNA or gDNA.

In the authors' workflow: Amplification with reference gene primers provided the estimates of nucleated cell counts. The method was immunoSEQ multiplex PCR; TCRdb's version includes in-frame clones alone and lacks a portion of them. V and J calls and clone size come straight from that table; D and trimming were deduced from the DNA. The sample contains tens of thousands of clones, roughly 81% of which appear only once. Trimming left V 2 bases short and J 0 bases short, with 5 bases between. The CDR3 contains 13 residues. Germline CDR1 and CDR2: MNHEY and SMNVEV (reference sequence). What was sequenced was peripheral blood. The origin of this receptor is a man aged 65 to 85 with acute or convalescent COVID-19. V and J are TRBV27 and TRBJ2-7; D is undetermined. Written as DNA, the CDR3 is TGTGCCAGCAGTTTAGTCAGCTCCTACGAGCAGTACTTC. Protein: CASSLVSSYEQYF.